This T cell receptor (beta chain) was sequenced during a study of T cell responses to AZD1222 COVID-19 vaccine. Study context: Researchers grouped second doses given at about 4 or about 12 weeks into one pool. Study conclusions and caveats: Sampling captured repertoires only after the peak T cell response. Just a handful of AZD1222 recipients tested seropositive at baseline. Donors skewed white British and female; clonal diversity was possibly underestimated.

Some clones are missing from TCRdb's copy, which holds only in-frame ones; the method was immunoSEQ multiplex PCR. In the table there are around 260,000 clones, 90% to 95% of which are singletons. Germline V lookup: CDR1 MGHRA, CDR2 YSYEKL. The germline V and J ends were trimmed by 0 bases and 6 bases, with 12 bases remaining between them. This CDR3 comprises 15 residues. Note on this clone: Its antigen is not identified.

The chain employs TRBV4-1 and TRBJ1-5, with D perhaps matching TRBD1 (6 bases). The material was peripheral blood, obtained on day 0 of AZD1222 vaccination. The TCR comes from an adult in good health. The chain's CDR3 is CASSQEGAGRQPQHF. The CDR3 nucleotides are TGCGCCAGCAGCCAAGAGGGGGCAGGGCGTCAGCCCCAGCATTTT.